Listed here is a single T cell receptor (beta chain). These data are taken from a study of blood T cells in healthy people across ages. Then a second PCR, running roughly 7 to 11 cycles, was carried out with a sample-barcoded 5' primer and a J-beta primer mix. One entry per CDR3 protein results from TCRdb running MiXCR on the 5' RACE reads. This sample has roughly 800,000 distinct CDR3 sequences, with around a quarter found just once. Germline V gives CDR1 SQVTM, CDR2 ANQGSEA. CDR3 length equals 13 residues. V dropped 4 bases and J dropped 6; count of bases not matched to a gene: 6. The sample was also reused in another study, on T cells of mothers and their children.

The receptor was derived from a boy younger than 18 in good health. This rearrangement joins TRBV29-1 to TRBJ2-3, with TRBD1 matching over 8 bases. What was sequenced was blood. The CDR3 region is CSVGDRTADTQYF. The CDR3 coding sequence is TGCAGCGTTGGGGACAGGACCGCGGATACGCAGTATTTT.